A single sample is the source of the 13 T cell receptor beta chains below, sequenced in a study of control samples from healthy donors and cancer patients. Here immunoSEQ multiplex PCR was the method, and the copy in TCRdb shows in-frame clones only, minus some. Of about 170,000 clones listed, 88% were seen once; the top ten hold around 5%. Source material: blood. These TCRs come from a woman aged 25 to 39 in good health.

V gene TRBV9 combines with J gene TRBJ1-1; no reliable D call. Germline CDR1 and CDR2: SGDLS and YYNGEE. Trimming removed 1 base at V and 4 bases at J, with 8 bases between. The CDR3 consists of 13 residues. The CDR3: CASSVRSSTEAFF. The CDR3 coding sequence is TGTGCCAGCAGCGTAAGATCGAGCACTGAAGCTTTCTTT.

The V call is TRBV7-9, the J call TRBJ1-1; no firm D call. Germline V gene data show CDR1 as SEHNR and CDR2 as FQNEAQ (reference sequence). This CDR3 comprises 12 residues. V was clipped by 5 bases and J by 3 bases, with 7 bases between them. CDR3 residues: CASSDRDTEAFF. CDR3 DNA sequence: TGTGCCAGCAGCGACCGGGACACTGAAGCTTTCTTT. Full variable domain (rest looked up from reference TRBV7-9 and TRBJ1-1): DTGVSQNPRHKITKRGQNVTFRCDPISEHNRLYWYRQTLGQGPEFLTYFQNEAQLEKSRLLSDRFSAERPKGSFSTLEIQRTEQGDSAMYLCASSDRDTEAFFGQGTRLTVV.

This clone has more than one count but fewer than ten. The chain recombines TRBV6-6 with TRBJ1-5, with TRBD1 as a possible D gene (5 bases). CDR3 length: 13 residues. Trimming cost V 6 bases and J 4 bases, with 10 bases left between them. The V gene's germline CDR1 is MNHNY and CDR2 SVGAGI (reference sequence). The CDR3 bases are TGTGCCAGCAGCCCAACAGGTAATCAGCCCCAGCATTTT. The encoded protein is CASSPTGNQPQHF.

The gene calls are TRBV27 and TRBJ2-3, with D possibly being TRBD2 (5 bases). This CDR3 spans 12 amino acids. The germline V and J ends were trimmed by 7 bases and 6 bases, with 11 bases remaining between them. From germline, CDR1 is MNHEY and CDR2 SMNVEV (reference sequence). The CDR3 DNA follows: TGTGCCAGCACCACCCCGGGGGATACGCAGTATTTT. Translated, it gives CASTTPGDTQYF.

In DNA form, the CDR3 reads TGTGCCAGCAGTTACTCGGGGCAGGGGGCGTCCAATTCACCCCTCCACTTT. This codes for CASSYSGQGASNSPLHF. The rearrangement joins TRBV6-2 or TRBV6-3 to TRBJ1-6, with 8 bases lining up with TRBD1. Germline CDR1 MNHEY, CDR2 SVGEGT. The CDR3 spans 17 residues. The V segment lost 0 bases and the J segment 7 bases; nucleotides outside the gene matches: 8.

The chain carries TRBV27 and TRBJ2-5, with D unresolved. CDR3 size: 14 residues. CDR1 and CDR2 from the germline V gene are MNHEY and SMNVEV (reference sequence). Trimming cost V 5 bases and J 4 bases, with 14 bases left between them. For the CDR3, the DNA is TGTGCCAGCAGTCACCTCCCCCTAGGAGAGACCCAGTACTTC. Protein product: CASSHLPLGETQYF.

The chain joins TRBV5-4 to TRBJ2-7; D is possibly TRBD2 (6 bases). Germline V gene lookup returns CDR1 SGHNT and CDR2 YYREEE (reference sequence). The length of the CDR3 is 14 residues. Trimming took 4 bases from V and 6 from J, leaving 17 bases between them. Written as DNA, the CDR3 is TGTGCCAGCAGCCTGGGGGGAAGTTCCCGCGAGCAGTACTTC. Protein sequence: CASSLGGSSREQYF.

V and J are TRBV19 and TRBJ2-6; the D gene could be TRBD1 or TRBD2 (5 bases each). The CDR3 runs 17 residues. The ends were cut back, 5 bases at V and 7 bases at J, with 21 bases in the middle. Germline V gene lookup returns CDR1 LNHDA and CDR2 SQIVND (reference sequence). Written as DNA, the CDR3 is TGTGCCAGTAGTGAAGGGGAGACGGCCTTAAGTGCCAACGTCCTGACTTTC. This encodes CASSEGETALSANVLTF.

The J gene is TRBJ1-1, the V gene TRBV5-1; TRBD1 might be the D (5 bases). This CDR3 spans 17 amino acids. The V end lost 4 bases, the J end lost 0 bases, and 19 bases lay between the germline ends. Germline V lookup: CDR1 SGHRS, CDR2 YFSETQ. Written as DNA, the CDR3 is TGCGCCAGCAGCCCTTCCATCTACGTGACAGTGAACACTGAAGCTTTCTTT. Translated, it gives CASSPSIYVTVNTEAFF.

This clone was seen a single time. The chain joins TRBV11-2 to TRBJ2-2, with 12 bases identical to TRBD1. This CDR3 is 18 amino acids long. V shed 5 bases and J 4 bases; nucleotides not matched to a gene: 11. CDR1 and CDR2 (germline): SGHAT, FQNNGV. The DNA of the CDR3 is TGTGCCAGCAGCCGACATCCGGGACAGGGGGCGAGCACCGGGGAGCTGTTTTTT. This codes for CASSRHPGQGASTGELFF.

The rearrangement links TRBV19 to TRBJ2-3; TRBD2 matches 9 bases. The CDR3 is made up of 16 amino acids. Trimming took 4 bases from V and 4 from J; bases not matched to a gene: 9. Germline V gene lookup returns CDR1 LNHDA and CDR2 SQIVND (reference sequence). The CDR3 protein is CASSSPAGGSADTQYF. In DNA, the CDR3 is TGTGCCAGTAGTAGTCCGGCGGGAGGGAGCGCAGATACGCAGTATTTT.

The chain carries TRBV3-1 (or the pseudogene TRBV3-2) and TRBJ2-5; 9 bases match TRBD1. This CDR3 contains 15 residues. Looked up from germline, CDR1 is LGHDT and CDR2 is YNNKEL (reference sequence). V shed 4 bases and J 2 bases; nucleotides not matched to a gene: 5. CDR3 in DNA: TGTGCCAGCAGCCCGACCGGGACAGGGCAAGAGACCCAGTACTTC. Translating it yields CASSPTGTGQETQYF.

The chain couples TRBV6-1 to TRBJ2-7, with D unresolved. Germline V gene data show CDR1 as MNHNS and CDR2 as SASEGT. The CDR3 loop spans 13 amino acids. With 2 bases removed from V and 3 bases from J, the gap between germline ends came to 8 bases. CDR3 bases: TGTGCCAGCAGTGAAACAGATTTCTACGAGCAGTACTTC. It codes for CASSETDFYEQYF.